Listed below are T cell receptor beta chains from one sample, sequenced in a study of T cell responses to AZD1222 COVID-19 vaccine. Data came from immunoSEQ multiplex PCR; TCRdb stores just in-frame clones and leaves some out. The sample yields some 180,000 clones, around 88% seen once. The sample in question was peripheral blood, obtained 28 days after the second AZD1222 dose. These receptors originate from an adult who received the AZD1222 COVID-19 vaccine. The CDR3 runs from the conserved cysteine through the conserved F or W. The order of the fields is CDR3 length, V gene, CDR3 protein.

len: 14
v_gene: TRBV2
CDR3aa: CASSGGQPSYEQYF

len: 11
v_gene: TRBV6-5
CDR3aa: CASSTHREAFF

len: 14
v_gene: TRBV19
CDR3aa: CASRVTGGTGELFF

len: 15
v_gene: TRBV5-1
CDR3aa: CASSLAPQGVNEQFF

len: 14
v_gene: TRBV6-2/TRBV6-3
CDR3aa: CASSPGRNNQPQHF

len: 13
v_gene: TRBV25-1
CDR3aa: CASSEYGGETQYF

len: 13
v_gene: TRBV18
CDR3aa: CASSRTGATEAFF

len: 15
v_gene: TRBV6-5
CDR3aa: CASSYSTGANTEAFF

len: 17
v_gene: TRBV5-5
CDR3aa: CASSLDPGGYSGNTIYF

len: 16
v_gene: TRBV2
CDR3aa: CASSERAGKSNQPQHF

len: 15
v_gene: TRBV7-2
CDR3aa: CASSPTDSGDTEAFF

len: 12
v_gene: TRBV7-6
CDR3aa: CASSLDNYGYTF

len: 17
v_gene: TRBV10-3
CDR3aa: CAISEGGTGTGRNTIYF

len: 15
v_gene: TRBV7-8
CDR3aa: CASSFGGPSNQPQHF

len: 14
v_gene: TRBV11-1
CDR3aa: CASSRYGGDNEQFF

len: 16
v_gene: TRBV6-5
CDR3aa: CASSYSYAGAGNTIYF

len: 14
v_gene: TRBV29-1
CDR3aa: CSVGGDGYNTEAFF

len: 17
v_gene: TRBV4-1
CDR3aa: CASSQVLLGGAGETQYF

len: 12
v_gene: TRBV7-6
CDR3aa: CASSFWGSEQYF

len: 13
v_gene: TRBV27
CDR3aa: CASSQQGGPTQYF

len: 15
v_gene: TRBV6-6
CDR3aa: CASSYAISGANVLTF

len: 13
v_gene: TRBV5-1
CDR3aa: CASRAAMNTEAFF

len: 17
v_gene: TRBV18
CDR3aa: CASSPLTRDRGVGGYTF

len: 13
v_gene: TRBV29-1
CDR3aa: CSGGTARYNEQFF

len: 14
v_gene: TRBV5-1
CDR3aa: CASSWGTGYTEAFF

len: 15
v_gene: TRBV13
CDR3aa: CASSPPGGGTYEQYF

len: 15
v_gene: TRBV3-1/TRBV3-2
CDR3aa: CASSGGGTSYNEQFF

len: 13
v_gene: TRBV7-7
CDR3aa: CASGRGRGDTQYF

len: 14
v_gene: TRBV6-4
CDR3aa: CASSEAGSYNEQFF

len: 13
v_gene: TRBV10-1
CDR3aa: CASSESVTSPLHF

len: 12
v_gene: TRBV7-8
CDR3aa: CASSHPRLEQYF

len: 13
v_gene: TRBV4-3
CDR3aa: CASSQDRDIEQFF

len: 14
v_gene: TRBV5-7
CDR3aa: CASSTRQGGTEAFF

len: 17
v_gene: TRBV5-1
CDR3aa: CASSLDPGVTYNSPLHF

len: 15
v_gene: TRBV14
CDR3aa: CASSHPGQGAYEQYF

len: 13
v_gene: TRBV7-9
CDR3aa: CASTGEGYLGYTF

len: 12
v_gene: TRBV5-6
CDR3aa: CASSLSGYEQYF

len: 11
v_gene: TRBV20-1
CDR3aa: CSAPALYEQFF

len: 14
v_gene: TRBV5-6
CDR3aa: CASSAGTVNTEAFF

len: 13
v_gene: TRBV29-1
CDR3aa: CSVDFWGNTEAFF

len: 15
v_gene: TRBV9
CDR3aa: CASSARDKAVYEQYF

len: 15
v_gene: TRBV5-8
CDR3aa: CASIPRAGLGTEAFF